The sequence of this T cell receptor beta chain was determined in a study of CD8+CD57+ T cells in acquired aplastic anemia. Study overall: On average, sorted CD4+ and CD8+ cells gave 3.2 ug of DNA.

V lost 8 bases and J 0 bases, leaving 20 bases between the germline ends. CDR1 and CDR2 (germline): LNHNV, YYDKDF (reference sequence). This CDR3 has 17 amino acids. Study-level findings and limits: In CD8+ cells, Simpson's diversity showed no significant difference between patients and controls. Common to patients and controls were twenty-nine CD8+ CDR3 sequences.

As to this clonotype: Antigen unknown.

For sequencing, patients were chosen who had shown expansion of CD8+CD57+ cells by flow cytometry. Sampling of blood occurred while the patients had still received no therapy. The template used for profiling TCR beta VDJ and CDR3 was genomic DNA. TCRdb independently ran MiXCR on the reads; one entry per CDR3 protein. This sample carries some 200,000 distinct CDR3 sequences, 48% of them seen once, and the ten largest clones take 1.8%. Sample: sorted CD4+, CD8+, or CD8+CD57+ T cells (not recorded which) from PBMCs. The gene calls are TRBV15 and TRBJ1-5; tentatively, D is TRBD1 (5 bases). The sequence was obtained from a human donor with aplastic anemia. CDR3 amino acids: CATPRVGTICSNQPQHF. The CDR3 region has the DNA TGTGCCACCCCGCGAGTTGGGACCATTTGTAGCAATCAGCCCCAGCATTTT.